This TCR beta chain stems from a study of cytomegalovirus exposure and HLA in healthy donors. In regard to this clone: Antigen unknown.

Notes on the study in general: The finding came from a later analysis; first-cohort TCR clusters tended to co-occur in the 95 to 150 validation repertoires. Reports credit the classifier with highly specific, highly sensitive diagnosis of cytomegalovirus status. Researchers counted approximately 160 TCR beta chains as cytomegalovirus-associated.

CDR1 is SNHLY and CDR2 is FYNNEI in the germline V gene. V trimming: 7 bases; J trimming: 3 bases; junction bases outside the gene matches: 8. The CDR3 sequence is 14 residues long. Profiling relied on immunoSEQ multiplex PCR, and the TCRdb table lists in-frame clones only, not all of them. This table holds about 120,000 clones, more than 70% found once. The clonotype comes from a woman in her 30s in good health and CMV-seronegative. The sequencing input was PBMCs. The rearrangement joins TRBV2 to TRBJ2-7, with 8 bases that match TRBD2. The CDR3 is CASKRRAGDYEQYF. The DNA for the CDR3 is TGTGCCAGCAAGAGGAGAGCGGGGGACTACGAGCAGTACTTC. Supplemented by reference TRBV2 and TRBJ2-7, the full variable domain reads EPEVTQTPSHQVTQMGQEVILRCVPISNHLYFYWYRQILGQKVEFLVSFYNNEISEKSEIFDDQFSVERPDGSNFTLKIRSTKLEDSAMYFCASKRRAGDYEQYFGPGTRLTVT.